The 6 T cell receptor beta chains reported below all come from one sample, sequenced in a study of patients and donors after allogeneic stem cell transplantation. TCRdb passed the RT-PCR reads through MiXCR, listing each CDR3 protein once. The table has 20,000 to 25,000 distinct CDR3 sequences, roughly 30% seen once. The sequenced material came from blood, either unsorted or a sorted T cell fraction (not recorded which). Receptors were obtained from a human donor who was either an allogeneic HSCT recipient or a stem cell or donor lymphocyte infusion donor (not recorded which). It is not recorded whose cells these are; they may come from a transplant donor.

This clonotype was observed many times. The V call is TRBV7-9, the J call TRBJ2-7; 8 bases are a match to TRBD2. Germline trimming cut 9 bases from V and 4 bases from J; bases unmatched to any gene: 2. CDR1 is SEHNR, CDR2 FQNEAQ, per germline (reference sequence). The CDR3 loop spans 11 amino acids. The CDR3 DNA is TGTGCCAGTCGGGGGGGTTACGAGCAGTACGTC. Encoded protein: CASRGGYEQYV.

This clonotype has more than one count but fewer than ten. The chain carries TRBV12-3 or TRBV12-4 and TRBJ1-1; D might be TRBD1 (5 bases). The V gene lost 4 bases and the J gene lost 1 base, with 13 bases spanning the gap. The CDR3 loop spans 15 amino acids. The CDR3 DNA follows: TGTGCCAGCAGTTACCTTAGCAGGGAGAACACTGAAGCTTTCTTT. It encodes CASSYLSRENTEAFF.

The chain recombines TRBV6-1 with TRBJ1-1; D gene uncertain. CDR3 length: 14 amino acids. From germline, CDR1 is MNHNS and CDR2 SASEGT. Trimming stripped 2 bases from V and 1 base from J, with 8 bases between. DNA of the CDR3: TGTGCCAGCAGTGAATGGCGGAAGAACACTGAAGCTTTCTTT. Residues: CASSEWRKNTEAFF.

This chain joins TRBV4-3 and TRBJ2-5; TRBD1 matches at 8 bases. V gave up 5 bases and J gave up 3 bases; unmatched junction bases: 2. This CDR3 is built from 13 residues. Looked up from germline, CDR1 is LGHNA and CDR2 is YSLEER. CDR3 DNA: TGCGCCAGCAGCTGGACAGGGAAAGAGACCCAGTACTTC. It specifies CASSWTGKETQYF.

V is TRBV12-3 or TRBV12-4 and J is TRBJ2-7; 8 nucleotides line up with TRBD1. Trimming removed 0 bases from V and 2 bases from J; junction bases left unmatched: 9. CDR3 length: 17 residues. The DNA for the CDR3 is TGTGCCAGCAGTTTAGCCCTGACAGGGGCCTCGGCCTACGAGCAGTACTTC. Translating gives CASSLALTGASAYEQYF.

Only a few counts were recorded for this clonotype. This chain connects TRBV12-3 or TRBV12-4 to TRBJ1-4, with D possibly TRBD1 on 6 matching bases. V lost 3 bases and J 4 bases, leaving 12 bases between the germline ends. The CDR3 has 15 residues. The CDR3 sequence is CASSFYGGHNEKLFF. The CDR3 DNA reads as TGTGCCAGCAGTTTTTACGGGGGGCATAATGAAAAACTGTTTTTT.